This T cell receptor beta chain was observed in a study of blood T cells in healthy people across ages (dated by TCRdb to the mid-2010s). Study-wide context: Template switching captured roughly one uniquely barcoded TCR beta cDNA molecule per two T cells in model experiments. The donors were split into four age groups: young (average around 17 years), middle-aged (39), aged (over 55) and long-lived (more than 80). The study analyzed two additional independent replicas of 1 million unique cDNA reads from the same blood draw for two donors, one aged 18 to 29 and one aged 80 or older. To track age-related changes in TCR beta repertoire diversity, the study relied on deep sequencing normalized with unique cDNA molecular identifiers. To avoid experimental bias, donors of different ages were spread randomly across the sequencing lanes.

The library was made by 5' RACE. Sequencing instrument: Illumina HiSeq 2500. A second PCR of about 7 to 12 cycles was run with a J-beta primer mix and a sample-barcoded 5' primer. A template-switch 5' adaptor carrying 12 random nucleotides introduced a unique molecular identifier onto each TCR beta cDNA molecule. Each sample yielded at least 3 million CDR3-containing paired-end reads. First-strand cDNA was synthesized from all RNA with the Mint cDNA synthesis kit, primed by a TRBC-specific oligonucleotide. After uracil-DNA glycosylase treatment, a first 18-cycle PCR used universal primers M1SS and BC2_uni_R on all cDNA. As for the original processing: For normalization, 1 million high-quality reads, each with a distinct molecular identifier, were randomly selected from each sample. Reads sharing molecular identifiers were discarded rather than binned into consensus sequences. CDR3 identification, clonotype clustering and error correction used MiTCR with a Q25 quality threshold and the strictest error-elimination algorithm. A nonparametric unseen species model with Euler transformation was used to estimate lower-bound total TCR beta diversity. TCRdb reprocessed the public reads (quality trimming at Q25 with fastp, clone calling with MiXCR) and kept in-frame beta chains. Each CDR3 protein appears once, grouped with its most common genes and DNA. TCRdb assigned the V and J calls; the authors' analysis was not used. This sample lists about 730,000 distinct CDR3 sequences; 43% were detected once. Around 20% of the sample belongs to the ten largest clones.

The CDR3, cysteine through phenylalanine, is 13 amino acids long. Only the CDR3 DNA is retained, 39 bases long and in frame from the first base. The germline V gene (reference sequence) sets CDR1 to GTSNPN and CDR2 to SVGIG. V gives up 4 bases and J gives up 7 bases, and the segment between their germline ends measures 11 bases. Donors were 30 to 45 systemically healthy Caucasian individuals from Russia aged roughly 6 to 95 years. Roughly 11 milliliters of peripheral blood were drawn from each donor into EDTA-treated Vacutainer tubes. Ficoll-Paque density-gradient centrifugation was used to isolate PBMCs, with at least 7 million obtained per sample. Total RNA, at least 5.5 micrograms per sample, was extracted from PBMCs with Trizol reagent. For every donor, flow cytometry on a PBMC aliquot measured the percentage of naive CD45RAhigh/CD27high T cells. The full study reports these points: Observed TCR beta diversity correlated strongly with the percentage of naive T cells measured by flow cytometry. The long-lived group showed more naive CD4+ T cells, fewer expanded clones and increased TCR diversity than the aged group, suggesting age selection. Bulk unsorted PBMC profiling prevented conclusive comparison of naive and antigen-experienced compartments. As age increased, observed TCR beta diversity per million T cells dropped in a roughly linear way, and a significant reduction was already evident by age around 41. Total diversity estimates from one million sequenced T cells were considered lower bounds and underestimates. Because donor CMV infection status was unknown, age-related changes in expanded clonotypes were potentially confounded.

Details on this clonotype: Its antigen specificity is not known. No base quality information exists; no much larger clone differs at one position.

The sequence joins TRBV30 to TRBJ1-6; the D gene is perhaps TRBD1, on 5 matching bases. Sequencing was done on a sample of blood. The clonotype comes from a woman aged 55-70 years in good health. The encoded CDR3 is CAWTGQGNSPLHF. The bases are TGTGCCTGGACTGGGCAGGGAAATTCACCCCTCCACTTT. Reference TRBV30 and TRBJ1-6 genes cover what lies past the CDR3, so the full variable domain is SQTIHQWPATLVQPVGSPLSLECTVEGTSNPNLYWYRQAAGRGLQLLFYSVGIGQISSEVPQNLSASRPQDRQFILSSKKLLLSDSGFYLCAWTGQGNSPLHFGNGTRLTVT.